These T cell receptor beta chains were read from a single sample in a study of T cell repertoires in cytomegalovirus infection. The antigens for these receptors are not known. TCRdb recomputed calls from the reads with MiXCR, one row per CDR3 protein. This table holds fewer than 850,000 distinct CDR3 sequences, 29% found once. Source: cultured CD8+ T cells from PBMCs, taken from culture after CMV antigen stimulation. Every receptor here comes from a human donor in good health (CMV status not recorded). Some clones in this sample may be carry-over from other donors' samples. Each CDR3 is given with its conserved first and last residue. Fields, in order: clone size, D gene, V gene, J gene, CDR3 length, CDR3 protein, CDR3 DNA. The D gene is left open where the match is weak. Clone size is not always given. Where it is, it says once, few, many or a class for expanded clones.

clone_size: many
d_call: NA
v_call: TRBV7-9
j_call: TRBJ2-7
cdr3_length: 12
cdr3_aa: CASSPGTYEQYF
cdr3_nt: TGTGCCAGCAGCCCTGGTACCTACGAGCAGTACTTC

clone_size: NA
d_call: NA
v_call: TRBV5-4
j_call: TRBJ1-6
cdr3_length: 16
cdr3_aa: CASSLEQSSYNSPLHF
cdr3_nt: TGTGCCAGCAGCTTGGAACAGAGCTCCTATAATTCACCCCTCCACTTT

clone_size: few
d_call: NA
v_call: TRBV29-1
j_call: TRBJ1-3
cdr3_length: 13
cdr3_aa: CSVEDDVQGAIYF
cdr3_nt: TGCAGCGTTGAAGATGACGTCCAGGGCGCCATATATTTT

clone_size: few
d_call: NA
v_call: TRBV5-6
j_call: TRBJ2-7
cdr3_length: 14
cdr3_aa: CASSFSTLTYEQYF
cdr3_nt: TGTGCCAGCAGCTTTAGCACACTGACCTACGAGCAGTACTTC

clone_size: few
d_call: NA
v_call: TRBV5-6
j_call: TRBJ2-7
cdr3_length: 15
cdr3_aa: CASSGRDSRSYEQYF
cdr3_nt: TGTGCCAGCAGCGGTCGGGACTCTCGCTCCTACGAGCAGTACTTC

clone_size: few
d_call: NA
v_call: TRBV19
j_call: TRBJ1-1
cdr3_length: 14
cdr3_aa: CASSIGGTSTEAFF
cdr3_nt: TGTGCCAGTAGTATCGGGGGGACCTCTACTGAAGCTTTCTTT

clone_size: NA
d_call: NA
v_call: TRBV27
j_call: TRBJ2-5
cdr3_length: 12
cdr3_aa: CASSFAGETQYF
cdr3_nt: TGTGCCAGCAGTTTCGCGGGGGAGACCCAGTACTTC

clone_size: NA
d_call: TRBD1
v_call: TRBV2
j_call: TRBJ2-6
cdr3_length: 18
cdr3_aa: CASSEGKGAFYGANVLTF
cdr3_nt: TGTGCCAGCAGTGAAGGAAAGGGGGCTTTTTATGGGGCCAACGTCCTGACTTTC

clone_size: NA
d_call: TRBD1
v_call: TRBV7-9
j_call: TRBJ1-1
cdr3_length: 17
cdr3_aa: CASSFPRRTGANTEAFF
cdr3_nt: TGTGCCAGCAGCTTCCCCCGTCGGACAGGGGCGAACACTGAAGCTTTCTTT

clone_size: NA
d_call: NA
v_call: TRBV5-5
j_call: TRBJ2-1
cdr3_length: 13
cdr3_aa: CATAKEGQDEQFF
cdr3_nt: TGTGCCACAGCCAAGGAGGGGCAGGATGAGCAGTTCTTC

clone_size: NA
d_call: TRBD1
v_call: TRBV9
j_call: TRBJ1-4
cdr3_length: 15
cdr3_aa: CASSAEGAQNEKLFF
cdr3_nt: TGTGCCAGCAGCGCCGAGGGGGCGCAGAATGAAAAACTGTTTTTT

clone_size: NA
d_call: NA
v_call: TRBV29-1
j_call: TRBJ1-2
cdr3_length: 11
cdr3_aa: CSVEGYYGYTF
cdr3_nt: TGCAGCGTTGAAGGGTATTATGGCTACACCTTC

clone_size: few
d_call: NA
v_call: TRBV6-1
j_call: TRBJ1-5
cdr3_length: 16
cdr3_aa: CASGPLTVYSNQPQHF
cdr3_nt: TGTGCCAGCGGGCCCCTGACAGTCTATAGCAATCAGCCCCAGCATTTT

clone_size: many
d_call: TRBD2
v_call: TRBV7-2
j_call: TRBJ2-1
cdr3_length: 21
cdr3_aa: CASSLDAGGTLFGGSYNEQFF
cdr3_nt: TGTGCCAGCAGCTTAGATGCGGGGGGGACCCTTTTTGGTGGTTCCTACAATGAGCAGTTCTTC

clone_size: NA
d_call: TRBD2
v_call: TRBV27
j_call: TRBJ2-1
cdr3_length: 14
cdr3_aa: CASTSGAAGSEQFF
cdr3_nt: TGTGCCAGCACTAGCGGAGCCGCCGGGAGCGAGCAGTTCTTC

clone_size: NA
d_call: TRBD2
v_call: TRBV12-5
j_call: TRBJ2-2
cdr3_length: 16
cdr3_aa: CASGSSGGLNTGELFF
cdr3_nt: TGTGCTAGTGGTTCTAGCGGGGGGCTGAACACCGGGGAGCTGTTTTTT

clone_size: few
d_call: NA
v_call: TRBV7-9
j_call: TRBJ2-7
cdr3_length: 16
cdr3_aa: CASSFISSRKSYEQYF
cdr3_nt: TGTGCCAGCAGCTTCATTTCTTCCAGGAAGTCCTACGAGCAGTACTTC

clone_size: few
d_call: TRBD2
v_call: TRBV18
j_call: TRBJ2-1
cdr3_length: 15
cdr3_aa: CASSPGRDRYNEQFF
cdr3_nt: TGTGCCAGCTCACCGGGGAGGGACCGTTACAATGAGCAGTTCTTC

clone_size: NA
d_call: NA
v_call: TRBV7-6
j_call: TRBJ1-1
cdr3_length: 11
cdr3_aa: CASSLGVGAFF
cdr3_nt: TGTGCCAGCAGCTTAGGGGTAGGAGCTTTCTTT

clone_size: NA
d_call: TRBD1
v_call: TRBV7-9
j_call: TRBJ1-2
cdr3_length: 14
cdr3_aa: CATLQQGRGYGYTF
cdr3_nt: TGTGCCACCTTACAACAGGGGCGAGGCTATGGCTACACCTTC

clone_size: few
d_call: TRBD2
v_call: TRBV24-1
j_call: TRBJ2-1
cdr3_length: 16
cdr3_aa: CATSDLAGSTYNEQFF
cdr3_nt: TGTGCTACCAGTGATTTAGCGGGGTCGACCTACAATGAGCAGTTCTTC

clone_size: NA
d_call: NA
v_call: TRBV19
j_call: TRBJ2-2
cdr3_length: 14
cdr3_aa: CASMGRVDTGELFF
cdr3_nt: TGTGCCAGTATGGGCAGGGTGGACACCGGGGAGCTGTTTTTT

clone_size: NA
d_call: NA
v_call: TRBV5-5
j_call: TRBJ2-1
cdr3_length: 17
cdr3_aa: CASSLRLRGVTYNEQFF
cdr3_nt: TGTGCCAGCAGCTTGAGATTGCGGGGTGTAACCTACAATGAGCAGTTCTTC

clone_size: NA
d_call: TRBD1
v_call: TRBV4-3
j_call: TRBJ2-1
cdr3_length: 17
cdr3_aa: CASSQDRWDRGANEQFF
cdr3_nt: TGCGCCAGCAGCCAAGATAGGTGGGACAGGGGCGCGAATGAGCAGTTCTTC

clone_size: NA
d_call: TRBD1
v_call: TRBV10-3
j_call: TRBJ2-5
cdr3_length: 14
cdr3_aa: CAISGGQLQETQYF
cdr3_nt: TGTGCCATCAGTGGGGGACAGCTCCAAGAGACCCAGTACTTC

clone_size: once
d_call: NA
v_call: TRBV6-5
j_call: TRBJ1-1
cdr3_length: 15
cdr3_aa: CASSYGPGLVTEAFF
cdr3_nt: TGTGCCAGCAGTTACGGTCCGGGCTTGGTCACTGAAGCTTTCTTT

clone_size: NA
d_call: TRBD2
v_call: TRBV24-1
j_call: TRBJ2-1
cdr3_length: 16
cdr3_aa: CATSDVAGRSYNEQFF
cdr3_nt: TGTGCCACCAGTGACGTAGCGGGGCGCTCCTACAATGAGCAGTTCTTC

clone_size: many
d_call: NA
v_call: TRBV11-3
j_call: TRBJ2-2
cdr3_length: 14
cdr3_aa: CASSLRPNTGELFF
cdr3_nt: TGTGCCAGCAGCTTACGTCCGAACACCGGGGAGCTGTTTTTT

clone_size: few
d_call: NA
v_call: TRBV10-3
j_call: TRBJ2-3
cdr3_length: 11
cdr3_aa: CAIKSTDTQYF
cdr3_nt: TGTGCCATCAAATCCACAGATACGCAGTATTTT

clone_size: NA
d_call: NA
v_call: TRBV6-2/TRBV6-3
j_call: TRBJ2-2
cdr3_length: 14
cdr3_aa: CASSYSFGTGELFF
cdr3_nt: TGTGCCAGCAGTTACTCGTTTGGGACCGGGGAGCTGTTTTTT

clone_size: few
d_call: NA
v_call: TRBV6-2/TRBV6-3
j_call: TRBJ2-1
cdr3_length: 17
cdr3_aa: CASSPADALRPYNEQFF
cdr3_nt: TGTGCCAGCAGTCCCGCGGATGCGCTTCGGCCCTACAATGAGCAGTTCTTC

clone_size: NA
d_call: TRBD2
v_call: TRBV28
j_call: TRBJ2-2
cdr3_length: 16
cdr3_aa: CASRFSGLASTGELFF
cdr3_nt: TGTGCCAGCCGATTCTCCGGACTAGCAAGCACCGGGGAGCTGTTTTTT

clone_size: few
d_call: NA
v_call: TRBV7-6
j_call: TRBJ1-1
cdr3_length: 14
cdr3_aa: CASSSPRQVTEAFF
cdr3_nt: TGTGCCAGCAGCTCCCCCCGACAGGTCACTGAAGCTTTCTTT

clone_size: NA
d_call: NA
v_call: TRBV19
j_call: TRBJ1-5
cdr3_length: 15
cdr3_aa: CASSIRRQGNQPQHF
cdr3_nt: TGTGCCAGTAGTATTCGGCGGCAGGGGAATCAGCCCCAGCATTTT

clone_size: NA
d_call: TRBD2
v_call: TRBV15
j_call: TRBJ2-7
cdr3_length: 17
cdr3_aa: CATSSEPGGGYPYEQYF
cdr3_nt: TGTGCCACCAGCAGCGAACCTGGGGGGGGGTACCCCTACGAGCAGTACTTC

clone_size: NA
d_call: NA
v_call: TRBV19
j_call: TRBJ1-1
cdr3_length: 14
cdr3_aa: CASNSNRDRAEAFF
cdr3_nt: TGTGCCAGTAACTCTAACAGGGATCGGGCTGAAGCTTTCTTT

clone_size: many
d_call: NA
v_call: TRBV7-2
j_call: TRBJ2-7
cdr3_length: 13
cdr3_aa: CASSFFLGYEQYF
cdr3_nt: TGTGCCAGCAGCTTTTTTCTGGGGTACGAGCAGTACTTC

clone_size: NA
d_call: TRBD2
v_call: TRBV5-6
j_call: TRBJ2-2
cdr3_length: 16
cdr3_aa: CASSFFASGSTGELFF
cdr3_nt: TGTGCCAGCAGCTTCTTCGCTAGCGGCAGCACCGGGGAGCTGTTTTTT

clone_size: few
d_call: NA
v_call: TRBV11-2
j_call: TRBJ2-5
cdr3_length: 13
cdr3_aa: CASRRTAQETQYF
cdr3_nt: TGTGCCAGCAGAAGGACCGCGCAAGAGACCCAGTACTTC

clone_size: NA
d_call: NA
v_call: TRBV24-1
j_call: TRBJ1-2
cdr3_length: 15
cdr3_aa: CATSDRRTPGDGYTF
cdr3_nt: TGTGCCACCAGTGACCGTAGGACACCAGGGGATGGCTACACCTTC

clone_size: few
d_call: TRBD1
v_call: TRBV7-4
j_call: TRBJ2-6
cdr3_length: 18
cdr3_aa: CASSPGGQGEPGANVLTF
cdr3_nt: TGTGCCAGCAGCCCAGGTGGACAGGGAGAACCTGGGGCCAACGTCCTGACTTTC

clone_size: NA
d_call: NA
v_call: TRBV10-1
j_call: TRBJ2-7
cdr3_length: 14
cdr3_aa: CASSRDNNPGEQYF
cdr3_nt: TGCGCCAGCAGCCGGGACAATAATCCGGGTGAGCAGTACTTC

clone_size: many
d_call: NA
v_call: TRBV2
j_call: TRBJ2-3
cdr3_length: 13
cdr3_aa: CASSDGGQDTQYF
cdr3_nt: TGTGCCAGCAGTGACGGGGGGCAGGATACGCAGTATTTT

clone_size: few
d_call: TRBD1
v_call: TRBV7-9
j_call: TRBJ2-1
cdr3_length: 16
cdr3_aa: CASSPVTGGNKNEQFF
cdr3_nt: TGTGCCAGCAGCCCCGTCACAGGGGGCAATAAGAATGAGCAGTTCTTC

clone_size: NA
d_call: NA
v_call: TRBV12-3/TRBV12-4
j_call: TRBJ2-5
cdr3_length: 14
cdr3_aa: CASSLGGSYETQYF
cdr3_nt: TGTGCCAGCAGTTTAGGGGGGTCGTACGAGACCCAGTACTTC

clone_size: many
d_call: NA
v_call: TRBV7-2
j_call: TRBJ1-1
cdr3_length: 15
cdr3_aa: CASSHKQVANTEAFF
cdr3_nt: TGTGCCAGCAGCCACAAACAGGTAGCGAACACTGAAGCTTTCTTT